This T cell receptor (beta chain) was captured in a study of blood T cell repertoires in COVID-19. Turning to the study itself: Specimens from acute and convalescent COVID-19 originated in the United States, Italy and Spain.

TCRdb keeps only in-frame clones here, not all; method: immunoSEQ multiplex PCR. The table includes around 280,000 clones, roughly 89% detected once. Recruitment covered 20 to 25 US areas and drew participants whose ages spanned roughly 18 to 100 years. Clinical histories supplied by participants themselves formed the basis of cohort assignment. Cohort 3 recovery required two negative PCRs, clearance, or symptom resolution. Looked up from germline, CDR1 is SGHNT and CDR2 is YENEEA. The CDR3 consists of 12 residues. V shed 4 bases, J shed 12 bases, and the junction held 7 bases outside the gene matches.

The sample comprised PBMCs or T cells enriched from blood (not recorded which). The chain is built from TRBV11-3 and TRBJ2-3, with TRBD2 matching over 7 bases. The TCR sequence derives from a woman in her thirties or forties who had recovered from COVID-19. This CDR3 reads CASSSGAGTQYF. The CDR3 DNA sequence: TGTGCCAGCAGCTCGGGAGCGGGAACACAGTATTTT.